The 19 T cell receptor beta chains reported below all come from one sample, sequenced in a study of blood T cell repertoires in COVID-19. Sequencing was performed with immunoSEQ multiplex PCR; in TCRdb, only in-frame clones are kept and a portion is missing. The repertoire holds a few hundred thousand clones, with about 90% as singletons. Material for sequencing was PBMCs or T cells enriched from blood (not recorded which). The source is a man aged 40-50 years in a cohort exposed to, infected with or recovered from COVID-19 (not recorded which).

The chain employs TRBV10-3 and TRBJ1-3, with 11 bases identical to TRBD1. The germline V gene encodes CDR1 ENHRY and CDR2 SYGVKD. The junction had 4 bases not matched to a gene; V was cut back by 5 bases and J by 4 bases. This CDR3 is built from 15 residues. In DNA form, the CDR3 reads TGTGCCATCAGTAAGGGACAGGGGGACGGAAACACCATATATTTT. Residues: CAISKGQGDGNTIYF.

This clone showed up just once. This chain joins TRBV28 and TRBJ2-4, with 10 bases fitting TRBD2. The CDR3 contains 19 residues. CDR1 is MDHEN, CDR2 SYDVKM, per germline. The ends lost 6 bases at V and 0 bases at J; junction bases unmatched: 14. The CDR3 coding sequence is TGTGCCAGCAGCTCCGGGACTAGCGTGCCGATTCTAGCCAAAAACATTCAGTACTTC. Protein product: CASSSGTSVPILAKNIQYF. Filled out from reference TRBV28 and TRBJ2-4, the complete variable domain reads DVKVTQSSRYLVKRTGEKVFLECVQDMDHENMFWYRQDPGLGLRLIYFSYDVKMKEKGDIPEGYSVSREKKERFSLILESASTNQTSMYLCASSSGTSVPILAKNIQYFGAGTRLSVL.

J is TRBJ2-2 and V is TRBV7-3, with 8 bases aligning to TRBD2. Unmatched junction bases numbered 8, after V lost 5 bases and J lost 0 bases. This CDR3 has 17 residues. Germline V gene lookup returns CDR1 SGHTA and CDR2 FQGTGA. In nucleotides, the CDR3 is TGTGCCAGCAGCCAGCCTACTAGCGGATCGAACACCGGGGAGCTGTTTTTT. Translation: CASSQPTSGSNTGELFF.

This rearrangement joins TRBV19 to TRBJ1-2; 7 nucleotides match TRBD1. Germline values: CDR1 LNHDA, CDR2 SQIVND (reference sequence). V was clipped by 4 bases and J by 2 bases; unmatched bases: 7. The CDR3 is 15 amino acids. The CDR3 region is CASSTRQGGNYGYTF. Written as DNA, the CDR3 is TGTGCCAGTAGTACCCGACAGGGTGGAAACTATGGCTACACCTTC.

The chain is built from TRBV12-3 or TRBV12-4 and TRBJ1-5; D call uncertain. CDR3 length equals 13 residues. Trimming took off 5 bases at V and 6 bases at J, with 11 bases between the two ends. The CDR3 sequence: CASSIRSGQPQHF. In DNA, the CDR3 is TGTGCCAGCAGTATCAGGAGCGGTCAGCCCCAGCATTTT.

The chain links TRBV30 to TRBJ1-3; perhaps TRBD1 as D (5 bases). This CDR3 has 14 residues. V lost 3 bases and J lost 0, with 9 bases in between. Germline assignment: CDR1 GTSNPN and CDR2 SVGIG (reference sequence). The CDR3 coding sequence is TGTGCCTGGAGCTGGACAACCTCTGGAAACACCATATATTTT. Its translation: CAWSWTTSGNTIYF.

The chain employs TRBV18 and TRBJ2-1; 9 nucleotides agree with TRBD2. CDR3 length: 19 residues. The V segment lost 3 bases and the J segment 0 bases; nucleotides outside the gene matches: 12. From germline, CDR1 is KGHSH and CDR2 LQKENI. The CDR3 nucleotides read TGTGCCAGCTCACCCCCTAGCGGGAAGTCATCCATCTCCTACAATGAGCAGTTCTTC. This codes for CASSPPSGKSSISYNEQFF.

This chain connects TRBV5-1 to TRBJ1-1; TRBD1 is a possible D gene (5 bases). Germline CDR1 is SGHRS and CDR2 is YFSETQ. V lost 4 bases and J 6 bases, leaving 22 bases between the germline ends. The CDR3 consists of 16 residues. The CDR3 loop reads CASSGGLAGAGAEAFF. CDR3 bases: TGCGCCAGCAGCGGGGGACTAGCGGGAGCTGGCGCTGAAGCTTTCTTT.

The CDR3 DNA is TGTGCCAGCAGCTTTTCACTCGGAGATACGCAGTATTTT. It codes for CASSFSLGDTQYF. V gene TRBV5-8 combines with J gene TRBJ2-3, with no clear D. The germline V and J ends were trimmed by 2 bases and 5 bases, with 9 bases remaining between them. The CDR3 runs to 13 residues. Germline-derived CDR1 and CDR2 are SGHTS and YDEGEE. Looking up the rest from reference TRBV5-8 and TRBJ2-3 gives the full variable domain: EAGVTQSPTHLIKTRGQQATLRCSPISGHTSVYWYQQALGLGLQFLLWYDEGEERNRGNFPPRFSGRQFPNYSSELNVNALELEDSALYLCASSFSLGDTQYFGPGTRLTVL.

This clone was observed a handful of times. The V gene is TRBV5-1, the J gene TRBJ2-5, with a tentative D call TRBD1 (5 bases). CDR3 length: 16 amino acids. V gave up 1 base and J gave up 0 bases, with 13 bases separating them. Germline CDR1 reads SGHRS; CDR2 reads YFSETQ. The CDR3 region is CASSLSLDSNQETQYF. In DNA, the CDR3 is TGCGCCAGCAGCTTGTCGCTCGACAGTAACCAAGAGACCCAGTACTTC.

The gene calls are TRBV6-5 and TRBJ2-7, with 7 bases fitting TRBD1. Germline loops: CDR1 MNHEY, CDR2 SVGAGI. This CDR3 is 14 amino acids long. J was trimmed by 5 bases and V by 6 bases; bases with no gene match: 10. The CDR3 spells CASRLDRVGNEQYF. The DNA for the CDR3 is TGTGCCAGCAGGCTCGACAGGGTTGGGAACGAGCAGTACTTC.

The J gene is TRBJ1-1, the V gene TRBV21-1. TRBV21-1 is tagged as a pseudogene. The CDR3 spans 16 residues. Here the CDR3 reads CASSKGGQEVNTEAFF. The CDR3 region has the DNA TGTGCCAGCAGCAAAGGAGGGCAAGAAGTGAACACTGAAGCTTTCTTT.

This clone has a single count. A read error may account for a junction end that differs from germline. The CDR3 region is CAGSLYTGTETYEQYF. The CDR3 coding sequence is TGTGCCGGCAGCCTTTATACCGGGACAGAGACCTACGAGCAGTACTTC. The V gene is TRBV7-9, the J gene TRBJ2-7; TRBD1 matches at 7 bases. The germline gives CDR1 SEHNR, CDR2 FQNEAQ (reference sequence). The CDR3 has 16 residues. Based on the CDR3 plus reference TRBV7-9 and TRBJ2-7, the full variable domain is DTGVSQNPRHKITKRGQNVTFRCDPISEHNRLYWYRQTLGQGPEFLTYFQNEAQLEKSRLLSDRFSAERPKGSFSTLEIQRTEQGDSAMYLCAGSLYTGTETYEQYFGPGTRLTVT.

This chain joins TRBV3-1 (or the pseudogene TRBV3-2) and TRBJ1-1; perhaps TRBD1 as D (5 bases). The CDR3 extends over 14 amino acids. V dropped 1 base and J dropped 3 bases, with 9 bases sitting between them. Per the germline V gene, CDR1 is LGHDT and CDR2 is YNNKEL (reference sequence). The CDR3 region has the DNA TGTGCCAGCAGCCAAGTTGGGGGGTACACTGAAGCTTTCTTT. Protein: CASSQVGGYTEAFF.

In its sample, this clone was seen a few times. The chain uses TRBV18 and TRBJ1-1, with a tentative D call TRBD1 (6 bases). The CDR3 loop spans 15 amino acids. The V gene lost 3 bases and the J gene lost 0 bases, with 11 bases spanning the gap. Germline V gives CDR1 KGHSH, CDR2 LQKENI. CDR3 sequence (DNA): TGTGCCAGCTCACCCGTTGGGGACATGAACACTGAAGCTTTCTTT. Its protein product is CASSPVGDMNTEAFF.

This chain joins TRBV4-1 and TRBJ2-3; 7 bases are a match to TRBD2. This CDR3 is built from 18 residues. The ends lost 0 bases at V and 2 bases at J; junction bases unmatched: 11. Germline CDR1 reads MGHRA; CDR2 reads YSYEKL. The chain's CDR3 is CASSQDPVASGDTDTQYF. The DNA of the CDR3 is TGCGCCAGCAGCCAAGATCCCGTAGCTAGCGGAGACACAGATACGCAGTATTTT.

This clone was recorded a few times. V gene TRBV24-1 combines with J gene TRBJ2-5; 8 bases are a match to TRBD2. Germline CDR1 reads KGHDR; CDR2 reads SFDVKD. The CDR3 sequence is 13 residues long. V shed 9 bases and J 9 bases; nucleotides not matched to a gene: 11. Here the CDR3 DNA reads TGTGCCACCGGAGGGGGGACTAGTTTATCCCAGTACTTC. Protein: CATGGGTSLSQYF.

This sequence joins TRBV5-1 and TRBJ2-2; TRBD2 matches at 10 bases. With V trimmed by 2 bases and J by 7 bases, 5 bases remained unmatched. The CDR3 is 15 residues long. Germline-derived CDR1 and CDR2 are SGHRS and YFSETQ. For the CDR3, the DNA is TGCGCCAGCAGCTTACTAGCGGGATACGTCGGGGAGCTGTTTTTT. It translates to CASSLLAGYVGELFF.

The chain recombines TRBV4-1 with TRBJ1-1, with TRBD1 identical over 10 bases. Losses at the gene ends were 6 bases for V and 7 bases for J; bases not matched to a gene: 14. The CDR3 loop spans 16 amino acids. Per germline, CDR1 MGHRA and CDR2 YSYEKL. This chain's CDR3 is CASRHPHRRTGGEAFF. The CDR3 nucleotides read TGCGCCAGCAGGCACCCTCACCGGAGGACAGGGGGTGAAGCTTTCTTT.